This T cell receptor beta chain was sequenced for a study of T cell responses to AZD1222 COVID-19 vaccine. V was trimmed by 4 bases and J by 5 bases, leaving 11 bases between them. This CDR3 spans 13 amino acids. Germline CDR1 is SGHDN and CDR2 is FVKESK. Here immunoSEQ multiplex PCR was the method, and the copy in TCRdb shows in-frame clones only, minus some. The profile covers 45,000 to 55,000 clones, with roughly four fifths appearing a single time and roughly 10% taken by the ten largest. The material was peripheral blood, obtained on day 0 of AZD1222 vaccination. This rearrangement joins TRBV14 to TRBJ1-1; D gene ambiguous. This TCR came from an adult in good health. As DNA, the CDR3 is TGTGCCAGCAGCCGGGGTATATTAACTGAAGCTTTCTTT. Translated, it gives CASSRGILTEAFF.